This T cell receptor (beta chain) derives from a study of cytomegalovirus exposure and HLA in healthy donors. General study points: As was reported, the classifier diagnosed cytomegalovirus status with high specificity and sensitivity. A later analysis showed HLA-associated TCR beta chains outstripping equally common others in clonal expansion. In a later analysis, HLA-C alleles had the fewest associated TCRs, DRB1 alleles the most. Using a false discovery rate of 0.05, a later analysis showed that approximately 16,000 TCR beta sequences were associated with HLA alleles.

About this clone: The antigen is not known.

The PCR contained 60 Vbeta and 13 Jbeta primers. Produced via immunoSEQ multiplex PCR; TCRdb's table is partial and in-frame only. The repertoire consists of around 100,000 clones, with 73% occurring once and the leading ten covering under 4.5%. The sequence came from a man in his forties in good health and CMV-seronegative. The sample consisted of PBMCs.

DNA for the CDR3: TGTGCCAGCAGCTTATTTTGGACAGGGTCCTACGAGCAGTACTTC. Translation: CASSLFWTGSYEQYF. The rearrangement links TRBV5-8 to TRBJ2-7; 8 nucleotides agree with TRBD1. J gave up 1 base and V 2 bases, and 5 bases lay outside the gene matches. This CDR3 comprises 15 residues. CDR1 SGHTS and CDR2 YDEGEE come from the germline V gene.